This T cell receptor (beta chain) is from a study of blood T cell repertoires in COVID-19. Across about two dozen US areas, participants ranged in age from 18 to 89 years. The CDR3 covers 15 residues. Losses at the gene ends were 4 bases for V and 4 bases for J; bases not matched to a gene: 4. The germline gives CDR1 LGHDT, CDR2 YNNKEL (reference sequence). The table came from immunoSEQ multiplex PCR; TCRdb's copy has only in-frame clones and leaves some out. The table lists 220,000 or so clones, about 82% of them singletons. Material for sequencing was PBMCs or T cells enriched from blood (not recorded which). The chain recombines TRBV3-1 (or the pseudogene TRBV3-2) with TRBJ2-1; 10 bases align to TRBD2. The receptor's source is a woman between 45 and 65 years old who had recovered from COVID-19. CDR3 residues: CASSLSGGDYNEQFF. CDR3 bases: TGTGCCAGCAGCCTAAGCGGGGGGGATTACAATGAGCAGTTCTTC.